The 27 T cell receptor beta chains given below trace back to one sample, sequenced in a study of T cells in Graves' hyperthyroidism and ophthalmopathy. RNA transcripts served as the template for amplifying TCR beta CDR3 regions. The HTBI primer set was used in a first-round RT-PCR of the TCR CDR3. TCRdb fed the multiplex PCR reads into MiXCR, producing one record per CDR3 protein. Of approximately 870,000 distinct CDR3 sequences detected, 35% to 45% appear once; the ten largest clones hold 8.9%. Sequencing used blood. The receptors shown here come from a man aged 18 to 30 with Graves' hyperthyroidism.

The J gene is TRBJ2-5, the V gene TRBV29-1; 12 nucleotides match TRBD2. The V gene's germline CDR1 is SQVTM and CDR2 ANQGSEA. The CDR3 loop spans 14 amino acids. With 7 bases clipped from V and 4 bases from J, the junction kept 7 bases outside the gene matches. CDR3 loop: CSGLAGGGGETQYF. The CDR3 bases are TGCAGCGGGCTAGCGGGAGGGGGCGGAGAGACCCAGTACTTC.

This sequence joins TRBV19 and TRBJ1-5, with 7 bases lining up with TRBD1. The CDR3 totals 15 residues. Trimming at V came to 7 bases and at J to 4 bases, leaving 10 bases not matched to a gene. The germline gives CDR1 LNHDA, CDR2 SQIVND (reference sequence). The CDR3 reads CASTLTGDKNQPQHF. The CDR3 DNA sequence: TGTGCCAGTACTCTTACAGGGGATAAGAATCAGCCCCAGCATTTT.

This clonotype appeared many times. The chain uses TRBV2 and TRBJ1-5; D may be TRBD1 (6 bases). V was clipped by 2 bases and J by 2 bases, with 10 bases between them. The CDR3 extends over 15 amino acids. Germline V gene sequence: CDR1 SNHLY, CDR2 FYNNEI. The CDR3 is CASSESGAGNQPQHF. The CDR3 coding sequence is TGTGCCAGCAGTGAATCGGGGGCGGGCAATCAGCCCCAGCATTTT. The complete variable domain, with remaining parts taken from reference TRBV2 and TRBJ1-5, reads EPEVTQTPSHQVTQMGQEVILRCVPISNHLYFYWYRQILGQKVEFLVSFYNNEISEKSEIFDDQFSVERPDGSNFTLKIRSTKLEDSAMYFCASSESGAGNQPQHFGDGTRLSIL.

This sequence joins TRBV7-9 and TRBJ2-5; D perhaps matches TRBD2 (5 bases). Germline-derived CDR1 and CDR2 are SEHNR and FQNEAQ (reference sequence). Trimming shortened V by 2 bases and J by 1 base, and 11 bases separated the two germline ends. The CDR3 runs to 15 residues. The chain's CDR3 is CASSLFGGFQETQYF. DNA for the CDR3: TGTGCCAGCAGCTTATTCGGCGGGTTCCAAGAGACCCAGTACTTC.

This clonotype showed up many times. V is TRBV7-2 and J is TRBJ2-7; no definite D call. V shed 3 bases and J shed 2 bases, with 11 bases lying between them. CDR1 and CDR2 from the germline V gene are SGHTA and FQGNSA. This CDR3 has 14 residues. The CDR3 DNA follows: TGTGCCAGCAGCTTGCTCGGTGAGCCCTACGAGCAGTACTTC. Amino acid sequence: CASSLLGEPYEQYF. Complete variable domain (other parts from reference TRBV7-2 and TRBJ2-7): GAGVSQSPSNKVTEKGKDVELRCDPISGHTALYWYRQSLGQGLEFLIYFQGNSAPDKSGLPSDRFSAERTGGSVSTLTIQRTQQEDSAVYLCASSLLGEPYEQYFGPGTRLTVT.

This clonotype appeared many times. The chain is built from TRBV9 and TRBJ1-1; D not certain. There are 12 residues in the CDR3. Germline values: CDR1 SGDLS, CDR2 YYNGEE. V lost 4 bases, J lost 3 bases, and 7 bases lay in between. CDR3 in amino acids: CASSSTDTEAFF. CDR3 DNA sequence: TGTGCCAGCAGCAGTACGGACACTGAAGCTTTCTTT.

This clonotype was seen only a few times. CDR3 coding DNA: TGCAGTACAGGGCTTAATTCACCCCTCCACTTT. Translation: CSTGLNSPLHF. The J gene is TRBJ1-6, the V gene TRBV20-1, with D possibly matching TRBD1 (6 bases). V shed 8 bases and J shed 6 bases, with 8 bases lying between them. The CDR3 has 11 residues. Germline V gene lookup returns CDR1 DFQATT and CDR2 SNEGSKA (reference sequence).

This clonotype was counted only a few times. The gene calls are TRBV7-2 and TRBJ1-5; possibly TRBD1 for D (5 bases). Germline lookup yields CDR1 SGHTA and CDR2 FQGNSA. Deletions cut 1 base from V and 3 bases from J, with 10 bases between. CDR3 length: 15 residues. CDR3 nucleotide sequence: TGTGCCAGCAGCTTAGGAGGGGCTCCCAATCAGCCCCAGCATTTT. It codes for CASSLGGAPNQPQHF. Drawing the rest from reference TRBV7-2 and TRBJ1-5, the complete variable domain is GAGVSQSPSNKVTEKGKDVELRCDPISGHTALYWYRQSLGQGLEFLIYFQGNSAPDKSGLPSDRFSAERTGGSVSTLTIQRTQQEDSAVYLCASSLGGAPNQPQHFGDGTRLSIL.

As concerns this clonotype: This may arise from a read error, as a much more abundant clone is one base away. The CDR3 here is CAIGETENTGELFF. The CDR3 bases are TGTGCCATCGGAGAGACAGAGAACACCGGGGAGCTGTTTTTT. J is TRBJ2-2 and V is TRBV10-3, with a weak D call TRBD1 (5 bases). The V end was cut by 8 bases, the J end by 1 base, with 11 bases between. Germline CDR1 and CDR2: ENHRY and SYGVKD. The CDR3 runs to 14 residues.

There are many counts of this clonotype. The chain couples TRBV7-9 to TRBJ1-6; no reliable D call. Germline V gene data show CDR1 as SEHNR and CDR2 as FQNEAQ (reference sequence). This CDR3 has 16 amino acids. The ends were cut back, 8 bases at V and 8 bases at J, with 22 bases in the middle. This CDR3 reads CASASGWHGDYSPLHF. The CDR3 DNA reads as TGTGCCAGCGCCTCCGGGTGGCACGGGGATTATTCACCCCTCCACTTT.

This clonotype was observed once. At one end the junction does not follow the germline gene, possibly because of a read error. The rearrangement joins TRBV7-2 to TRBJ1-1; TRBD1 aligns across 8 bases. Germline V CDR1 and CDR2: SGHTA, FQGNSA. The CDR3 is 15 amino acids. CDR3 in DNA: TGCGCCAGCAGCCACGGAGGGACAGGGAACACTGAAGCTTTCTTT. It is translated as CASSHGGTGNTEAFF.

J is TRBJ2-7 and V is TRBV29-1; tentatively, D is TRBD2 (6 bases). The end of the DNA aligns better with TRBJ2-1, so the J call may be wrong. Germline V gives CDR1 SQVTM, CDR2 ANQGSEA. This CDR3 region has 15 residues. DNA of the CDR3: TGCAGCGTTGAGGCGGGACCCCGCGCGACCAATGAGCAGTTCTTC. Its translation is CSVEAGPRATNEQFF.

V is TRBV19 and J is TRBJ1-1, with TRBD1 matching over 7 bases. The germline CDR1 and CDR2 sequences are LNHDA and SQIVND (reference sequence). The CDR3 consists of 16 residues. Trimming cost V 9 bases and J 4 bases; bases outside gene matches: 17. The CDR3 DNA reads TGTGCCAGCACCGCTCTCGCGACAGGGCAATCCACTGAAGCTTTCTTT. Protein: CASTALATGQSTEAFF.

The chain carries TRBV7-9 and TRBJ2-7; the D gene could be TRBD1 or TRBD2 (7 bases each). The V gene lost 5 bases and the J gene lost 2 bases, with 16 bases spanning the gap. This CDR3 contains 15 residues. In germline, CDR1 is SEHNR, CDR2 FQNEAQ (reference sequence). The CDR3: CASSPQRDRTYEQYF. The CDR3 DNA is TGTGCCAGCAGCCCCCAGCGGGACAGAACCTACGAGCAGTACTTC. Combining the CDR3 with reference TRBV7-9 and TRBJ2-7 gives the whole variable domain DTGVSQNPRHKITKRGQNVTFRCDPISEHNRLYWYRQTLGQGPEFLTYFQNEAQLEKSRLLSDRFSAERPKGSFSTLEIQRTEQGDSAMYLCASSPQRDRTYEQYFGPGTRLTVT.

The V call is TRBV25-1, the J call TRBJ2-7; possibly TRBD2 for D (7 bases). In germline, CDR1 is MGHDK, CDR2 SYGVNS. Trimming took 8 bases from V and 5 from J, leaving 16 bases between them. This CDR3 has 13 amino acids. The CDR3 nucleotides are TGTGCCAGCGGAGAAGGGAGGGGGGACGAGCAGTACTTC. Amino acids: CASGEGRGDEQYF.

The V call is TRBV20-1, the J call TRBJ1-5, with D perhaps matching TRBD1 (6 bases). V gave up 3 bases and J gave up 8 bases, with 11 bases separating them. The CDR3 extends over 12 amino acids. Germline assignment: CDR1 DFQATT and CDR2 SNEGSKA (reference sequence). In nucleotides, the CDR3 is TGCAGTGCTAGCCGGAGGGGGGAGCCCCAGCATTTT. Residues: CSASRRGEPQHF.

This clonotype has at least ten counts. The chain joins TRBV7-9 to TRBJ2-5; 7 bases are shared with TRBD2. Unmatched junction bases numbered 7, after V lost 8 bases and J lost 1 base. Germline V gives CDR1 SEHNR, CDR2 FQNEAQ (reference sequence). The CDR3 is 14 residues long. The CDR3 sequence is CASLQAGLQETQYF. The CDR3 coding sequence is TGTGCCAGCCTACAAGCGGGACTCCAAGAGACCCAGTACTTC.

This clonotype has a count of ten or more. The rearrangement links TRBV29-1 to TRBJ2-7; no firm D call. Trimming took off 0 bases at V and 6 bases at J, with 12 bases between the two ends. CDR3 length: 13 residues. Germline CDR1 is SQVTM and CDR2 is ANQGSEA. The CDR3 bases are TGCAGCGTTGAAGAGAAAGGAACTGGCGAGCAGTACTTC. Translation: CSVEEKGTGEQYF.

A few counts support this clonotype. This chain joins TRBV7-2 and TRBJ1-3; 9 bases map to TRBD1. This CDR3 spans 15 amino acids. The V segment lost 5 bases and the J segment 3 bases; nucleotides outside the gene matches: 5. CDR1 SGHTA and CDR2 FQGNSA come from the germline V gene. The CDR3 region has the DNA TGTGCCAGCAGCCCGACAGGGGGAGGTGGAAACACCATATATTTT. Its protein product is CASSPTGGGGNTIYF.

This clonotype was picked up a small number of times. J is TRBJ2-2 and V is TRBV2; D unclear. CDR1 SNHLY and CDR2 FYNNEI come from the germline V gene. With 6 bases removed from V and 4 bases from J, the gap between germline ends came to 9 bases. The CDR3 spans 13 residues. This chain's CDR3 is CASSTPGTGELFF. The CDR3 nucleotides read TGTGCCAGCAGCACACCGGGCACCGGGGAGCTGTTTTTT.

This clonotype was detected many times. The chain carries TRBV7-6 and TRBJ2-2, with D unclear. V shed 1 base and J shed 6 bases, with 6 bases lying between them. Germline CDR1 reads SGHVS; CDR2 reads FNYEAQ. The CDR3 is 13 residues long. The chain's CDR3 is CASSLEVSGELFF. CDR3 bases: TGTGCCAGCAGCTTAGAGGTATCCGGGGAGCTGTTTTTT.

A remark on this clonotype: A much more abundant neighbour one base away suggests this may be a read error. The chain couples TRBV20-1 to TRBJ2-5; a weak D match, TRBD2 (6 bases). There are 13 residues in the CDR3. Germline V CDR1 and CDR2: DFQATT, SNEGSKA (reference sequence). The CDR3 reads CSASRGSREIQYF. The CDR3 DNA reads TGCAGTGCTAGCCGGGGGTCGCGAGAGATCCAGTACTTC.

This clonotype was picked up a small number of times. The J gene is TRBJ1-5, the V gene TRBV7-9, with D uncertain. The ends were cut back, 6 bases at V and 5 bases at J, with 14 bases in the middle. Germline V gene data show CDR1 as SEHNR and CDR2 as FQNEAQ (reference sequence). This CDR3 contains 14 residues. The CDR3 nucleotides read TGTGCCAGCAGTCCACTCGCGGTAGATCAGCCCCAGCATTTT. Residues: CASSPLAVDQPQHF.

The chain recombines TRBV2 with TRBJ1-6; 9 nucleotides align to TRBD1. CDR1 SNHLY and CDR2 FYNNEI come from the germline V gene. After removal of 7 bases from V and 5 bases from J, the junction contained 6 bases not matched to a gene. The CDR3 has 15 amino acids. This CDR3 reads CASNLGQGHNSPLHF. Here the CDR3 DNA reads TGTGCCAGCAACCTGGGACAGGGACATAATTCACCCCTCCACTTT.

This rearrangement joins TRBV10-2 to TRBJ2-5; perhaps TRBD1 as D (5 bases). V lost 4 bases and J lost 9, with 18 bases in between. Germline-derived CDR1 and CDR2 are WSHSY and SAAADI. CDR3 length: 14 residues. CDR3 sequence: CASSAWTKNQPQYF. The CDR3 nucleotides read TGCGCCAGCAGTGCGTGGACAAAGAATCAGCCCCAGTACTTC.

A few counts support this clonotype. The chain has TRBV5-4 and TRBJ1-5; D not resolved. CDR1 and CDR2 (germline): SGHNT, YYREEE (reference sequence). This CDR3 has 15 residues. Trimming left V 0 bases short and J 7 bases short, with 14 bases between. As DNA, the CDR3 is TGTGCCAGCAGCTTGGAACCCGAGAGAGAACAGCCCCAGCATTTT. This gives the protein CASSLEPEREQPQHF.

This clonotype was seen more than once but under ten times. The genes are TRBV6-5 and TRBJ2-7, with D uncertain. Germline V CDR1 and CDR2: MNHEY, SVGAGI. The germline V and J ends were trimmed by 7 bases and 3 bases, with 16 bases remaining between them. The CDR3 covers 14 residues. The CDR3 here is CASTKGFGIYEQYF. CDR3 nucleotide sequence: TGTGCCAGCACGAAGGGATTTGGTATCTACGAGCAGTACTTC.